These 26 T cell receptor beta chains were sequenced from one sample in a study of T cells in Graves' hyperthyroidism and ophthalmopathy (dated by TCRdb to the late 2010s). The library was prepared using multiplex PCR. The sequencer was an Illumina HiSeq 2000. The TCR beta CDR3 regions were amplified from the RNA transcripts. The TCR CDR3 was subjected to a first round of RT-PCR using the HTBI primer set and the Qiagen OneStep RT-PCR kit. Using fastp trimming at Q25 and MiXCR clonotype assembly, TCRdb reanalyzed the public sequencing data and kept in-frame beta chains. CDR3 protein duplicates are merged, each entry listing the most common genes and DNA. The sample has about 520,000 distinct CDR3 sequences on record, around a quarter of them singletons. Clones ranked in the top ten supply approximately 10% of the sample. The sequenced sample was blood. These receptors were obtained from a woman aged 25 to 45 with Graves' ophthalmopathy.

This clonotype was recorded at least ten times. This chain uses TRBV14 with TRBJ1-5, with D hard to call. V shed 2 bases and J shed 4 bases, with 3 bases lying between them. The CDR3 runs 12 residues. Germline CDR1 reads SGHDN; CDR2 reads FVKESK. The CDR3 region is CASSQTNQPQHF. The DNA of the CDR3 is TGTGCCAGCAGCCAAACAAATCAGCCCCAGCATTTT.

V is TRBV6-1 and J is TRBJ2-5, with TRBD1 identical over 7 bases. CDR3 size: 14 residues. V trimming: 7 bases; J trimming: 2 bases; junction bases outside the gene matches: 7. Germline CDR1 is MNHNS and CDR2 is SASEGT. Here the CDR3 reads CASIRGTVQETQYF. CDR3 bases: TGTGCCAGCATTCGAGGGACAGTTCAAGAGACCCAGTACTTC.

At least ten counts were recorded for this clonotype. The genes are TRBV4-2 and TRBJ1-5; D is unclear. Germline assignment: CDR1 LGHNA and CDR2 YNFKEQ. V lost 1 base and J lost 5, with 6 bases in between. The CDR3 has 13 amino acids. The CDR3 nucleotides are TGTGCCAGCAGCCAAGTCTCCGATCAGCCCCAGCATTTT. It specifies CASSQVSDQPQHF.

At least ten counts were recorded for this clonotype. The CDR3: CASSEWRGSQPQHF. CDR3 nucleotide sequence: TGTGCCAGCAGTGAATGGAGGGGCTCTCAGCCCCAGCATTTT. The rearrangement uses TRBV6-1 and TRBJ1-5; perhaps TRBD1 as D (5 bases). Germline-derived CDR1 and CDR2 are MNHNS and SASEGT. CDR3 size: 14 residues. Trimming left V 2 bases short and J 6 bases short, with 11 bases between.

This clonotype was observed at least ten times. This CDR3 reads CASSHTGTGSSGNTIYF. DNA of the CDR3: TGTGCCAGTAGCCATACCGGCACAGGGAGCTCTGGAAACACCATATATTTT. J is TRBJ1-3 and V is TRBV19; D may be TRBD1 (6 bases). Germline V lookup: CDR1 LNHDA, CDR2 SQIVND (reference sequence). CDR3 size: 17 residues. Trimming took off 6 bases at V and 0 bases at J, with 18 bases between the two ends.

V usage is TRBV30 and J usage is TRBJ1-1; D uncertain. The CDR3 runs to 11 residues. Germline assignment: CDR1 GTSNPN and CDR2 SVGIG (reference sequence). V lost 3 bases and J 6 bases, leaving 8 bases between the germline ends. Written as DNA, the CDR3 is TGTGCCTGGAGCGGACTTGCTGAAGCTTTCTTT. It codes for CAWSGLAEAFF.

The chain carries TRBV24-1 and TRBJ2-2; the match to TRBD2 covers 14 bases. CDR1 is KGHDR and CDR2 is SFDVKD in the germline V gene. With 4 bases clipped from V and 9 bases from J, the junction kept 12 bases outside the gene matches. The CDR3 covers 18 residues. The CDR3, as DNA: TGTGCCACCAGTGAACGGACTAGCGGGGGGACATTTTTCCGGGAGCTGTTTTTT. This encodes CATSERTSGGTFFRELFF.

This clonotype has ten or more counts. The CDR3 region has the DNA TGTGCCAGCAGTTACGGAGGGGATGGGCCCCAGCATTTT. Translating gives CASSYGGDGPQHF. This rearrangement joins TRBV6-5 to TRBJ1-5; a weak D match, TRBD1 (5 bases). The germline gives CDR1 MNHEY, CDR2 SVGAGI. The CDR3 is 13 residues long. V dropped 2 bases and J dropped 9 bases, with 11 bases sitting between them.

CDR3 coding DNA: TGTGCCGACCGGGCGAACACCGGGGAGCTGTTTTTT. Its translation: CADRANTGELFF. The chain employs TRBV12-3 or TRBV12-4 and TRBJ2-2; the D is unclear. The CDR3 runs to 12 residues. Trimming pared 11 bases from V and 0 bases from J, leaving 7 bases between.

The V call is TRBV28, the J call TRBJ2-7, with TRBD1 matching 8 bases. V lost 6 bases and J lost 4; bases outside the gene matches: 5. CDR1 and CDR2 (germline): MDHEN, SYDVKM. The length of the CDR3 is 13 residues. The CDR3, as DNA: TGTGCCAGCAGCGGGACAGGACTTTACGAGCAGTACTTC. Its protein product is CASSGTGLYEQYF.

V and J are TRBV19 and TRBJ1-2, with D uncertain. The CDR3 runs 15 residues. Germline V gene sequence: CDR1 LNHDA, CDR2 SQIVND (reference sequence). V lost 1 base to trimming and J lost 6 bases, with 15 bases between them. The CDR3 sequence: CASSIARPPTDGYTF. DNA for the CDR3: TGTGCCAGTAGTATAGCCAGACCCCCAACGGATGGCTACACCTTC.

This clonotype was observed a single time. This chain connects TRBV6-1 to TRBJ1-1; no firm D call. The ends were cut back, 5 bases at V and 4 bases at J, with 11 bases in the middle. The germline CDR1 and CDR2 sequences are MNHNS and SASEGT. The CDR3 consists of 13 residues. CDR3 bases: TGTGCCAGCAGTACGGAGGTGCTCACTGAAGCTTTCTTT. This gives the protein CASSTEVLTEAFF.

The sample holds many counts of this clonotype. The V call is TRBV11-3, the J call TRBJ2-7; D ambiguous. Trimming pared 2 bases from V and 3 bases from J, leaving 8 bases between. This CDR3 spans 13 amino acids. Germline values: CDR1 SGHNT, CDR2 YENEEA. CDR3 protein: CASSLMRGYEQYF. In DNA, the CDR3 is TGTGCCAGCAGCTTAATGAGAGGCTACGAGCAGTACTTC.

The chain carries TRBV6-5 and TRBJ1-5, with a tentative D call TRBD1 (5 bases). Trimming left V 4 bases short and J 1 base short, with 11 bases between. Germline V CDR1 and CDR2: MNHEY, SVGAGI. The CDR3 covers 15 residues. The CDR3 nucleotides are TGTGCCAGCAGTTGGACGGCAGGGAGCAATCAGCCCCAGCATTTT. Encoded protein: CASSWTAGSNQPQHF.

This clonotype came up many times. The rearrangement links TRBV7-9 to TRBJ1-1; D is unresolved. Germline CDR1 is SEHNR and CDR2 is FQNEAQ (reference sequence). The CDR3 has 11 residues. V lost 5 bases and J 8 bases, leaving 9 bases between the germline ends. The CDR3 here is CASSQGPEAFF. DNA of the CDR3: TGTGCCAGCAGCCAAGGCCCAGAAGCTTTCTTT.

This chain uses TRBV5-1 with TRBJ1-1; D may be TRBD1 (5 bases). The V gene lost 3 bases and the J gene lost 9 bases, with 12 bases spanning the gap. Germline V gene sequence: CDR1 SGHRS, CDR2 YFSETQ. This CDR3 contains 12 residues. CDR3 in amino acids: CASSSGPTKAFF. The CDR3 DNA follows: TGCGCCAGCAGCTCGGGGCCCACCAAAGCTTTCTTT.

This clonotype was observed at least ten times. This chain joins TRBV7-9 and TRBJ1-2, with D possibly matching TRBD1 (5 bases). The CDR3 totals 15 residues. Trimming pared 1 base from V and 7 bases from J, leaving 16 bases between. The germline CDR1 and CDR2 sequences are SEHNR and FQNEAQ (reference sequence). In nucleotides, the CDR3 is TGTGCCAGCAGCTTAGTCGAGACAGTCAGCGGTGGCTACACCTTC. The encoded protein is CASSLVETVSGGYTF.

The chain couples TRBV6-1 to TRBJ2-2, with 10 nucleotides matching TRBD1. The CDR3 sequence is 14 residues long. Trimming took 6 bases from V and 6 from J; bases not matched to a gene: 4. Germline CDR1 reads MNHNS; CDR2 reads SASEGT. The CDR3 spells CASSRTGGPGELFF. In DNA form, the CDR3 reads TGTGCCAGCAGCAGGACAGGGGGTCCCGGGGAGCTGTTTTTT.

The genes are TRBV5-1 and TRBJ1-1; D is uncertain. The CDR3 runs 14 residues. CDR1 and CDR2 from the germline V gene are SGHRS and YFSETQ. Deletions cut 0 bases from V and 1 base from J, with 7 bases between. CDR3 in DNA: TGCGCCAGCAGCTTGGTACGAGAGAACACTGAAGCTTTCTTT. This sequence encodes CASSLVRENTEAFF.

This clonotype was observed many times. Here the CDR3 DNA reads TGTGCCAGCAGTTACAACAGGGTCAATCAGCCCCAGCATTTT. Translation: CASSYNRVNQPQHF. The chain links TRBV6-2 or TRBV6-3 to TRBJ1-5, with a weak D call TRBD1 (6 bases). V was cut by 2 bases and J by 3 bases, with 8 bases left in between. The CDR3 has 14 residues. Germline CDR1 MNHEY, CDR2 SVGEGT.

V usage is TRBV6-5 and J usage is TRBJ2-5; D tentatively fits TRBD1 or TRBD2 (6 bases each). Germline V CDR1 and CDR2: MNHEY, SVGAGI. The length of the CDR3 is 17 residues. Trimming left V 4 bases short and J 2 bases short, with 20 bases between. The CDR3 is CASSFRRGEWGQETQYF. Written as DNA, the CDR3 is TGTGCCAGCAGTTTCCGGAGGGGGGAGTGGGGTCAAGAGACCCAGTACTTC.

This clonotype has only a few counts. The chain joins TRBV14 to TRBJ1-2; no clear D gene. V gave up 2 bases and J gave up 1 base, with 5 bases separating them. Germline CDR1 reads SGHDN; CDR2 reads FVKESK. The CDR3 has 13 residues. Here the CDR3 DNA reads TGTGCCAGCAGCCAACGGATTAACTATGGCTACACCTTC. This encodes CASSQRINYGYTF.

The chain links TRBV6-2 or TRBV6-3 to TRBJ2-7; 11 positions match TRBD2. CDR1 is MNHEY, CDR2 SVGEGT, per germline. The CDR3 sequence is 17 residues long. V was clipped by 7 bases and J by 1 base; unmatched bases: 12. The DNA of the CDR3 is TGTGCCAGCACCCCCTCGACTAGCGGGACAAGATCCTACGAGCAGTACTTC. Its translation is CASTPSTSGTRSYEQYF.

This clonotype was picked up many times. CDR3 protein: CASSRLVGELFF. CDR3 sequence (DNA): TGTGCCAGCAGCCGACTAGTGGGGGAGCTGTTTTTT. V gene TRBV11-3 combines with J gene TRBJ2-2; tentatively, D is TRBD2 (6 bases). CDR3 length equals 12 residues. Trimming removed 5 bases from V and 8 bases from J, with 9 bases in between. CDR1 is SGHNT and CDR2 is YENEEA in the germline V gene.

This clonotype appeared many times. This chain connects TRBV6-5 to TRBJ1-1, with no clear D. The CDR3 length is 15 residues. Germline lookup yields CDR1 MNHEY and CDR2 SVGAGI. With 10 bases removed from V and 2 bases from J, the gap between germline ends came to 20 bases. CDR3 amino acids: CATSKLGGVNTEAFF. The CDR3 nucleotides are TGTGCCACGTCGAAACTCGGTGGAGTTAACACTGAAGCTTTCTTT.

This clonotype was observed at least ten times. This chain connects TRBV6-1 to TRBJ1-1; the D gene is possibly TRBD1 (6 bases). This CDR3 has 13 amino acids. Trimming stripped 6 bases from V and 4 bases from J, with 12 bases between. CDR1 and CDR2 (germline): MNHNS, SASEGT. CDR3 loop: CASSPRGGTEAFF. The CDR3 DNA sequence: TGTGCCAGCAGCCCCAGGGGAGGCACTGAAGCTTTCTTT.